This TCR beta chain was obtained from a study of breast tumors, draining lymph nodes, adjacent tissues. TCRdb reanalysed the multiplex PCR reads using MiXCR and keeps one entry per CDR3 protein. The table has about 15,000 distinct CDR3 sequences, roughly three fifths seen once. Overall study findings and caveats: Compared with lymph nodes, tumors were less diverse; compared with nontumor tissue, more. Luminal-like breast cancer showed significantly greater tumor-nontumor repertoire similarity than basal-like breast cancer did.

The CDR3 length is 16 residues. CDR1 and CDR2 (germline): MNHNY, SVGAGI (reference sequence). Trimming took off 5 bases at V and 8 bases at J, with 21 bases between the two ends. In this sample, this clonotype turned up once. What it binds is unknown. Sample: tumor-adjacent breast tissue. This receptor was obtained from a female donor with breast cancer. Some clones in this sample may be carry-over from other donors' samples. The rearrangement links TRBV6-6 to TRBJ1-4; D might be TRBD1 (5 bases). The CDR3 region has the DNA TGTGCCAGCAGTCACGCGGGTGGGGGAGTGCGAGAAAAACTGTTTTTT. This translates into CASSHAGGGVREKLFF.